This T cell receptor beta chain derives from a study of T cell changes during pregnancy in multiple sclerosis. Trimming at V came to 5 bases and at J to 2 bases, leaving 10 bases not matched to a gene. The CDR3 is 16 amino acids. Per the germline V gene, CDR1 is MNHEY and CDR2 is SMNVEV (reference sequence). Method: immunoSEQ multiplex PCR; TCRdb's copy keeps in-frame clones and lacks some. The sample lists some 22,000 clones; about 90% were seen once. This clonotype originated in a female donor with multiple sclerosis, enrolled in a pregnancy study. Sequenced material: CD8+ T cells from peripheral blood mononuclear cells, taken after pregnancy. This sequence joins TRBV27 and TRBJ2-7, with TRBD2 matching over 9 bases. Here the CDR3 DNA reads TGTGCCAGCAGTCCGAGTAGCGGGAGCATCGCCTACGAGCAGTACTTC. Amino acids: CASSPSSGSIAYEQYF.